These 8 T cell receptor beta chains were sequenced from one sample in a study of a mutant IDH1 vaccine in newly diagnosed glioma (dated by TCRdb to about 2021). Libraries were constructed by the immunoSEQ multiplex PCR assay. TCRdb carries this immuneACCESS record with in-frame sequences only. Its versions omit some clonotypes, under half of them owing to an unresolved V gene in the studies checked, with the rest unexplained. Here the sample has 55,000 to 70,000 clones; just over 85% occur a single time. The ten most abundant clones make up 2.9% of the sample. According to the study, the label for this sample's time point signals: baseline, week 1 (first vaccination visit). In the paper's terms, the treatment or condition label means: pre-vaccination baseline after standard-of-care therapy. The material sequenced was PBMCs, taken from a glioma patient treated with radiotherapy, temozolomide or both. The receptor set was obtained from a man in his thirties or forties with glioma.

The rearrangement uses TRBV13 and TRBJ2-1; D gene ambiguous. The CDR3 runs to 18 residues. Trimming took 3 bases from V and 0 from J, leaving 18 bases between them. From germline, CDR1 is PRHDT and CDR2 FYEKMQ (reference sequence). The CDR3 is CASSFRQSISSSYNEQFF. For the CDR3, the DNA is TGTGCCAGCAGCTTTCGGCAGAGTATTTCGAGCTCCTACAATGAGCAGTTCTTC. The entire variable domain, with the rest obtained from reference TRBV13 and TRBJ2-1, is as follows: AAGVIQSPRHLIKEKRETATLKCYPIPRHDTVYWYQQGPGQDPQFLISFYEKMQSDKGSIPDRFSAQQFSDYHSELNMSSLELGDSALYFCASSFRQSISSSYNEQFFGPGTRLTVL.

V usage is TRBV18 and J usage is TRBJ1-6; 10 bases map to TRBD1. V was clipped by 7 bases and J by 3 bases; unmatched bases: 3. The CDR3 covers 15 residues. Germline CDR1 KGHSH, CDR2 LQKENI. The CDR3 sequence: CASWTGGIYNSPLHF. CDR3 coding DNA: TGTGCCAGCTGGACAGGGGGGATCTATAATTCACCCCTCCACTTT.

This CDR3 is CASTSNGARNYGYTF. The CDR3, as DNA: TGTGCCAGCACTTCGAATGGGGCACGGAACTATGGCTACACCTTC. The rearrangement links TRBV7-6 to TRBJ1-2, with a possible D match to TRBD1 (5 bases). The CDR3 totals 15 residues. Germline V CDR1 and CDR2: SGHVS, FNYEAQ. V was shortened by 7 bases and J by 2 bases, with 17 bases between the two germline ends.

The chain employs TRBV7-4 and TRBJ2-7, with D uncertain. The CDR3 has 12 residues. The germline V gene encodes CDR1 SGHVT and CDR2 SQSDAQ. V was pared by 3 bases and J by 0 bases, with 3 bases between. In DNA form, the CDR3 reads TGTGCCAGCAGCTTCAGCTCCTACGAGCAGTACTTC. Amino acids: CASSFSSYEQYF.

The CDR3 nucleotides read TGTGCCAGCTCACCACATGGAGATACGCAGTATTTT. It codes for CASSPHGDTQYF. The chain recombines TRBV18 with TRBJ2-3; D gene unclear. V lost 1 base, J lost 5 bases, and 4 bases lay in between. Germline CDR1 KGHSH, CDR2 LQKENI. This CDR3 has 12 residues.

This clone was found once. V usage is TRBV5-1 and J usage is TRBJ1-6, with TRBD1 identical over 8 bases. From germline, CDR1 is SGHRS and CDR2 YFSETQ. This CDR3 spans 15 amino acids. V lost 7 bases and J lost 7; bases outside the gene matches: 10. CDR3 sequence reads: CASGIGQGINSPLHF. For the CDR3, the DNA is TGCGCCAGCGGAATTGGACAGGGCATCAATTCACCCCTCCACTTT.

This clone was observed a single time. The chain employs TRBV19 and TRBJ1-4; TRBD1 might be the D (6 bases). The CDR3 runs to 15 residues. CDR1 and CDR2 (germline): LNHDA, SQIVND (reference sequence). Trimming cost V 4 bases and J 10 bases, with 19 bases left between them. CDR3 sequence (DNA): TGTGCCAGTAGTACGGACAGAACTGGTGAAGGAAAACTGTTTTTT. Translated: CASSTDRTGEGKLFF.

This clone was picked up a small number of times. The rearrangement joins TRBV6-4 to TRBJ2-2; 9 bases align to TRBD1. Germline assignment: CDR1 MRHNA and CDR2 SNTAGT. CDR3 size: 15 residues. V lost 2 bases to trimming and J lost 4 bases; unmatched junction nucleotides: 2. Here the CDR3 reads CASSDGTGSTGELFF. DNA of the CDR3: TGTGCCAGCAGTGACGGGACAGGGAGCACCGGGGAGCTGTTTTTT.